The rows below give T cell receptor delta chains drawn from one sample of a study of gamma-delta chains in newborns, infants, children. TCRdb ran CATT on the reads. The sample has about 9,200 delta-chain clones, approximately 22% seen once. The sample was blood. These receptors were taken from a child who was a newborn, infant or young child, either healthy, febrile or measles-vaccinated (not recorded which). CDR3s include the opening cysteine and the closing phenylalanine or tryptophan. D genes are given only for firm matches. Where a row states a size, it is once, few, many or the class of an expanded clone; other rows omit it.

size,V,D,J,DNA,CDR3
NA,TRDV2,TRDD3,TRDJ1,TGTGCCTGTGACACCGTTGGAGGACTGGGGCCCAACGGCGGGGACACCGATAAACTCATCTTT,CACDTVGGLGPNGGDTDKLIF
medium-sized,TRDV3,NA,TRDJ1,TGTGCCTCCCAGAATCGCAGTAAACTCATCTTT,CASQNRSKLIF
few,TRDV2,NA,TRDJ1,TGTGCCTGTGACAACATCGAACAATTGGGGGCCCCCGATAAACTCATCTTT,CACDNIEQLGAPDKLIF
NA,TRDV2,NA,TRDJ3,TGTGCCTGTGACAAAGTACGGGTGGGGAGCTCCCGGGACACCCGACAGATGTTTTTC,CACDKVRVGSSRDTRQMFF
few,TRDV2,TRDD3,TRDJ1,TGTGCCTGTGACCCCCTAGCCCTGGGGGATGCGTACACCGATAAACTCATCTTT,CACDPLALGDAYTDKLIF
NA,TRDV2,TRDD3,TRDJ1,TGTGCCTGTGACACCTTAAGTTCGGAGGCACTGGGGGATACTTTCATCGGCGGCACCGATAAACTCATCTTT,CACDTLSSEALGDTFIGGTDKLIF
NA,TRDV2,TRDD3,TRDJ1,TGTGCCTGTGACCCTCTTACTGGGGGTCTGACCGATAAACTCATCTTT,CACDPLTGGLTDKLIF
NA,TRDV2,TRDD3,TRDJ1,TGTGCCTGTGAGGCCCTACTGGGGGATACGAATGTAGGGTCATCAACCGATAAACTCATCTTT,CACEALLGDTNVGSSTDKLIF
few,TRDV2,TRDD3,TRDJ1,TGTGCCTGTGACACCTTAACTGGGGGATACTCCTCCGATAAACTCATCTTT,CACDTLTGGYSSDKLIF
few,TRDV2,TRDD3,TRDJ3,TGTGCCTGTGACACCTGGGGGAGCTCCTGGGACACCCGACAGATGTTTTTC,CACDTWGSSWDTRQMFF
NA,TRDV2,NA,TRDJ3,TGTGCCTGTTACACATTACTGGAAAGCTCCTGGGACACCCGACAGATGTTTTTC,CACYTLLESSWDTRQMFF
few,TRDV2,TRDD3,TRDJ1,TGTGCCTGTGACGCCCTGGGGGGATCTCCCACCGATAAACTCATCTTT,CACDALGGSPTDKLIF
NA,TRDV2,TRDD3,TRDJ1,TGTGCCTGTGACACTTTGGCTCCGGCTGGGGGCTCATACACCGATAAACTCATCTTT,CACDTLAPAGGSYTDKLIF
medium-sized,TRDV2,NA,TRDJ1,TGTGCCTGTGACACCGTTGAGGCCCACACCGATAAACTCATCTTT,CACDTVEAHTDKLIF
few,TRDV2,NA,TRDJ3,TGTGCCTGTGACACCGTAGATGGGAGCTCCTGGGACACCCGACAGATGTTTTTC,CACDTVDGSSWDTRQMFF
medium-sized,TRDV2,TRDD3,TRDJ2,TGTGCCTGTGACACCTGGGGGATGACAGCACAACTCTTCTTT,CACDTWGMTAQLFF
NA,TRDV2,TRDD3,TRDJ1,TGTGCCTGTGACAGACTGGGGCCCCCCAGGGGGTACACCGATAAACTCATCTTT,CACDRLGPPRGYTDKLIF
medium-sized,TRDV2,TRDD3,TRDJ3,TGTGCCTGTGACCTCACTGGGGGATCCTGGAGCTCCTGGGACACCCGACAGATGTTTTTC,CACDLTGGSWSSWDTRQMFF
NA,TRDV2,NA,TRDJ1,TGTGCCGGTGACCCCCTGGGTATCGATAAACTCATCTTT,CAGDPLGIDKLIF
medium-sized,TRDV2,TRDD3,TRDJ3,TGTGCCTGTGACAGTACTGGGGGATACTCCTGGGACACCCGACAGATGTTTTTC,CACDSTGGYSWDTRQMFF
NA,TRDV2,TRDD3,TRDJ1,TGTGCCTGTGACACCCTGGGGGATAGGGAAGGCACCGATAAACTCATCTTT,CACDTLGDREGTDKLIF
few,TRDV1,TRDD3,TRDJ1,TGTGCAACCGCCCTGATACCCTACTGGGGGATACGAGGCACCGATAAACTCATCTTT,CATALIPYWGIRGTDKLIF
NA,TRDV2,TRDD3,TRDJ1,TGTGCCTGTGACACTATCCCCTTTTCCGGTACTGGGGACTTCGATAAACTCATCTTT,CACDTIPFSGTGDFDKLIF
few,TRDV2,TRDD3,TRDJ1,TGTGCCTGTGACGCCCTACTGGGGGAGACCTACACCGATAAACTCATCTTT,CACDALLGETYTDKLIF
NA,TRDV2,NA,TRDJ1,TGTGCCTGTGACCCTCTTGACCGGGCGGGCGATAAACTCATCTTT,CACDPLDRAGDKLIF
few,TRDV2,TRDD3,TRDJ1,TGTGCCTGTGACCCACTAACCGAAACTGGGGGGACGCCCACCGATAAACTCATCTTT,CACDPLTETGGTPTDKLIF
NA,TRDV2,TRDD3,TRDJ1,TGCGCCTGTGATTTTCTGGGGGACAACACCGATAAACTCATCTTT,CACDFLGDNTDKLIF
NA,TRDV2,NA,TRDJ1,TGTGCCCGTGACCCCTTAACGGGTAACACCGATAAACTCATCTTT,CARDPLTGNTDKLIF
few,TRDV2,TRDD3,TRDJ1,TGTGCCTGTGACACCGTGGGGGAGACCAACACCGATAAACTCATCTTT,CACDTVGETNTDKLIF
medium-sized,TRDV2,TRDD3,TRDJ1,TGTGCCTGTGACACCCTACTGGGGGATTCGGGCCCCGATAAACTCATCTTT,CACDTLLGDSGPDKLIF
few,TRDV1,TRDD3,TRDJ1,TGTGCTCTTGGGGAAGGTCCCTCGGAACCTGCTCGGAATACCTACTGGGGGATATTTCGGTGTGATAAACTCATCTTT,CALGEGPSEPARNTYWGIFRCDKLIF
NA,TRDV1,TRDD2,TRDJ1,TGTGCTCTTTGGGTCCATTCCCTTCCTACTTCGATCTGGGTGTCCTACACCGATAAACTCATCTTT,CALWVHSLPTSIWVSYTDKLIF
once,TRDV2,TRDD3,TRDJ3,TGTGCCTGTGTGGGTGTGATACTGGGGGAGTCTAAAAGCTCCTGGGACACCCGACAGATGTTTTTC,CACVGVILGESKSSWDTRQMFF
few,TRDV2,NA,TRDJ1,TGTGCCTGTGACCCTCTTTACCGTCGTACCGCCCAGGCTGCTTACACCGATAAACTCATCTTT,CACDPLYRRTAQAAYTDKLIF
NA,TRDV2,NA,TRDJ3,TGTGCCTGTGACCCTACTGGGACAGACTGGGACACCCGACAGATGTTTTTC,CACDPTGTDWDTRQMFF
few,TRDV2,TRDD3,TRDJ3,TGTGCCTGTGACAACGTACTGGGGGATATCAGCTCCTGGGACACCCGACAGATGTTTTTC,CACDNVLGDISSWDTRQMFF
few,TRDV1,TRDD3,TRDJ1,TGTGCTCTTGGGGAATTCAGGTACTGGGGGACGTCCACCGATAAACTCATCTTT,CALGEFRYWGTSTDKLIF
NA,TRDV2,TRDD3,TRDJ1,TGTGCCTGTGACACCTTGAGTCCAGGGGATACGCAGGCCGATAAACTCATCTTT,CACDTLSPGDTQADKLIF
medium-sized,TRDV2,TRDD3,TRDJ1,TGTGCCTGTGACACCTTAAAGGGGGATACGCGAGAGGTCACCGATAAACTCATCTTT,CACDTLKGDTREVTDKLIF
few,TRDV2,NA,TRDJ1,TGTGCCTGTGACACCCTGGGGTACGACGATAAACTCATCTTT,CACDTLGYDDKLIF
few,TRDV2,NA,TRDJ1,TGTGCCTGTGACACCGTTTCGGGGCAGTCGGGGGGGACCGATAAACTCATCTTT,CACDTVSGQSGGTDKLIF
NA,TRDV2,NA,TRDJ1,TGTGCCTGTGACGACCTGGGGCACACCGATAAACTCATCTTT,CACDDLGHTDKLIF
NA,TRDV2,TRDD3,TRDJ2,TGTGCCTGTGACACCGTCGAGACTGGGGGACAGAACGAAGCTTTGACAGCACAACTCTTCTTT,CACDTVETGGQNEALTAQLFF
NA,TRDV2,NA,TRDJ3,TGTGCCTGTGACGCTTTACTGGGTGCCTGGGACACCCGACAGATGTTTTTC,CACDALLGAWDTRQMFF
few,TRDV2,TRDD3,TRDJ1,TGTGCCTGTGACACCGTCTGGAGTACTGGGGGCGCGCAGTACACCGATAAACTCATCTTT,CACDTVWSTGGAQYTDKLIF
NA,TRDV2,TRDD3,TRDJ1,TGTGCCTGTGACACCGTCTGTACTGGGGGACTAACCATTTACACCGATAAACTCATCTTT,CACDTVCTGGLTIYTDKLIF
few,TRDV2,NA,TRDJ3,TGTGCCTGTGACGTCGTACTGGGCACGGCCTGGGGCACCCGACAGATGTTTTTC,CACDVVLGTAWGTRQMFF
few,TRDV2,NA,TRDJ1,TGTGCCTGTGACGGTCTTTGGGGGCCCGACACCGATAAACTCATCTTT,CACDGLWGPDTDKLIF
NA,TRDV1,NA,TRDJ1,TGTGCTCTCGGGGAAAGGCGTCCATACAGTTCTATTGCACTCATCTTT,CALGERRPYSSIALIF
NA,TRDV1,NA,TRDJ1,TGTGCTCTTGGGGACCCCGATAAACTCATCTTT,CALGDPDKLIF